Following are 28 T cell receptor beta chains from one sample sequenced in a study of graft-versus-host responses after intestinal transplantation. TCRdb's copy holds only in-frame clones and misses some; the assay was immunoSEQ multiplex PCR. The sample holds 99,000 or so clones, about 82% seen once. Material: PBMCs, obtained 255 days after intestinal transplant. These receptor sequences come from a human patient who received an intestinal transplant, so some T cells may come from the graft donor.

This chain connects TRBV6-1 to TRBJ2-5; 9 nucleotides agree with TRBD2. The last part of the DNA fits TRBJ2-7 better; the J call may be wrong. Germline V lookup: CDR1 MNHNS, CDR2 SASEGT. CDR3 size: 15 residues. CDR3: CASSEPGLASYEQYF. Here the CDR3 DNA reads TGTGCCAGCAGTGAACCGGGACTAGCCTCCTACGAGCAGTACTTC.

This chain connects TRBV9 to TRBJ1-2; 10 bases line up with TRBD1. V lost 3 bases and J lost 4; bases outside the gene matches: 9. This CDR3 region has 16 residues. Germline V gene sequence: CDR1 SGDLS, CDR2 YYNGEE. The CDR3 loop is CASSGGQGVTPYGYTF. Here the CDR3 DNA reads TGTGCCAGCAGCGGTGGACAGGGGGTGACCCCCTATGGCTACACCTTC.

This sequence joins TRBV5-5 and TRBJ2-7; 11 positions match TRBD2. In germline, CDR1 is SGHKS, CDR2 YYEKEE (reference sequence). Unmatched junction bases numbered 6, after V lost 1 base and J lost 6 bases. This CDR3 is built from 15 residues. DNA of the CDR3: TGTGCCAGCAGCTTGTCTAGCGGGAGGTTCGGCGAGCAGTACTTC. Its protein product is CASSLSSGRFGEQYF.

This chain connects TRBV7-3 to TRBJ2-7; tentatively, D is TRBD1 or TRBD2 (7 bases each). Germline lookup yields CDR1 SGHTA and CDR2 FQGTGA. V was shortened by 0 bases and J by 7 bases, with 19 bases between the two germline ends. The CDR3 is made up of 16 amino acids. The CDR3 here is CASSLTPLARGGEQYF. In DNA, the CDR3 is TGTGCCAGCAGCTTAACGCCGTTGGCCAGGGGGGGGGAGCAGTACTTC. The whole variable domain, filled in from reference TRBV7-3 and TRBJ2-7, reads GAGVSQTPSNKVTEKGKYVELRCDPISGHTALYWYRQSLGQGPEFLIYFQGTGAADDSGLPNDRFFAVRPEGSVSTLKIQRTERGDSAVYLCASSLTPLARGGEQYFGPGTRLTVT.

The V and J genes are TRBV19 and TRBJ1-4; the D is unclear. This CDR3 has 16 amino acids. Trimming pared 3 bases from V and 11 bases from J, leaving 22 bases between. Germline values: CDR1 LNHDA, CDR2 SQIVND (reference sequence). CDR3 sequence reads: CASSMRADHGGGKLFF. CDR3 DNA sequence: TGTGCCAGTAGTATGAGGGCGGACCATGGAGGTGGGAAACTGTTTTTT.

This clone was detected only a few times. This sequence joins TRBV9 and TRBJ2-7, with a possible D match to TRBD1 (6 bases). The V and J ends lost 0 bases and 0 bases respectively, with 10 bases between them. CDR1 and CDR2 (germline): SGDLS, YYNGEE. The CDR3 length is 15 residues. The CDR3 DNA sequence: TGTGCCAGCAGCGTAGCAGCGGACAGCTCCTACGAGCAGTACTTC. This gives the protein CASSVAADSSYEQYF.

This chain joins TRBV30 and TRBJ1-3; 7 positions match TRBD1. Germline V gene data show CDR1 as GTSNPN and CDR2 as SVGIG (reference sequence). The CDR3 loop spans 15 amino acids. J gave up 0 bases and V 0 bases, and 2 bases lay outside the gene matches. This CDR3 is CAWSVQGYSGNTIYF. CDR3 nucleotide sequence: TGTGCCTGGAGTGTACAGGGGTACTCTGGAAACACCATATATTTT.

The CDR3 reads CASSINAGDGYTF. CDR3 coding DNA: TGTGCCAGTAGTATAAACGCAGGAGATGGCTACACCTTC. V gene TRBV19 combines with J gene TRBJ1-2, with no clear D. Trimming shortened V by 2 bases and J by 6 bases, and 10 bases separated the two germline ends. CDR3 length: 13 amino acids. CDR1 is LNHDA and CDR2 is SQIVND in the germline V gene (reference sequence).

This CDR3 reads CASSFSLRSSGNTIYF. DNA for the CDR3: TGTGCCAGCAGCTTTAGTCTCAGAAGTTCTGGAAACACCATATATTTT. The chain links TRBV7-8 to TRBJ1-3; D not certain. V lost 3 bases, J lost 1 base, and 13 bases lay in between. Per the germline V gene, CDR1 is SGHVS and CDR2 is FQNEAQ. The CDR3 has 16 residues. The full variable domain, its missing parts supplied by reference TRBV7-8 and TRBJ1-3, is GAGVSQSPRYKVAKRGQDVALRCDPISGHVSLFWYQQALGQGPEFLTYFQNEAQLDKSGLPSDRFFAERPEGSVSTLKIQRTQQEDSAVYLCASSFSLRSSGNTIYFGEGSWLTVV.

Only one count was recorded for this clone. The rearrangement links TRBV18 to TRBJ1-6; TRBD1 matches 7 bases. The CDR3 is made up of 16 amino acids. Germline V gene data show CDR1 as KGHSH and CDR2 as LQKENI. Trimming took 0 bases from V and 4 from J; bases not matched to a gene: 3. CDR3 sequence: CASSPPPGQYNSPLHF. DNA for the CDR3: TGTGCCAGCTCACCACCACCGGGACAGTATAATTCACCCCTCCACTTT.

The V gene is TRBV7-2, the J gene TRBJ2-7; 9 bases line up with TRBD1. The V and J ends lost 5 bases and 3 bases, in that order; junction bases with no gene match: 8. The length of the CDR3 is 15 residues. Germline values: CDR1 SGHTA, CDR2 FQGNSA. CDR3 sequence: CASSTAGTGYYEQYV. Here the CDR3 DNA reads TGTGCCAGCAGCACGGCCGGGACAGGGTACTACGAGCAGTACGTC.

This chain joins TRBV6-4 and TRBJ1-1; D is ambiguous. The germline V and J ends were trimmed by 4 bases and 1 base, with 7 bases remaining between them. The CDR3 runs to 13 residues. The germline V gene has CDR1 MRHNA and CDR2 SNTAGT. CDR3 bases: TGTGCCAGCAGTGCTTCGCCGAACACTGAAGCTTTCTTT. Amino acids: CASSASPNTEAFF.

The chain has TRBV9 and TRBJ2-3, with TRBD2 matching 10 bases. The V gene end was trimmed by 3 bases and the J gene end by 0 bases; junction bases not matched to a gene: 4. This CDR3 has 16 residues. The V gene's germline CDR1 is SGDLS and CDR2 YYNGEE. Written as DNA, the CDR3 is TGTGCCAGCAGCGGAGCGGGGGGGACTAGCACAGATACGCAGTATTTT. As protein: CASSGAGGTSTDTQYF.

The chain couples TRBV7-9 to TRBJ2-7, with D uncertain. The V end lost 3 bases, the J end lost 2 bases, and 8 bases lay between the germline ends. Germline CDR1 is SEHNR and CDR2 is FQNEAQ (reference sequence). The CDR3 has 13 amino acids. The CDR3 DNA sequence: TGTGCCAGCAGCTTTGGCGACGCCTACGAGCAGTACGTC. It is translated as CASSFGDAYEQYV.

The chain combines TRBV20-1 with TRBJ1-1; D is uncertain. CDR1 is DFQATT, CDR2 SNEGSKA, per germline (reference sequence). V was trimmed by 3 bases and J by 11 bases, leaving 10 bases between them. The CDR3 length is 10 residues. The CDR3 DNA reads as TGCAGTGCTAGGTGGGGTGATGCTTTCTTT. Its translation: CSARWGDAFF.

This chain joins TRBV6-1 and TRBJ2-6; a possible D gene is TRBD1 (5 bases). The germline V and J ends were trimmed by 10 bases and 0 bases, with 13 bases remaining between them. Germline CDR1 and CDR2: MNHNS and SASEGT. The CDR3 has 15 amino acids. Here the CDR3 DNA reads TGTGCCACCGACCCCGACAGCTCTGGGGCCAACGTCCTGACTTTC. Its translation: CATDPDSSGANVLTF.

This clone was seen more than once but under ten times. The V call is TRBV5-1, the J call TRBJ1-4; a possible D gene is TRBD1 (5 bases). This CDR3 comprises 14 residues. From germline, CDR1 is SGHRS and CDR2 YFSETQ. V lost 0 bases to trimming and J lost 8 bases, with 11 bases between them. This CDR3 reads CASSLGQGREKLFF. CDR3 DNA sequence: TGCGCCAGCAGCTTGGGTCAGGGCAGGGAAAAACTGTTTTTT.

In this sample, this clone turned up once. The rearrangement uses TRBV6-8 and TRBJ1-5, with a possible D match to TRBD1 (5 bases). The V gene lost 1 base and the J gene lost 1 base, with 14 bases spanning the gap. The CDR3 has 17 residues. Germline V gives CDR1 MNHGY, CDR2 SAAAGT. CDR3: CASSYWHEWGSNQPQHF. The CDR3 DNA is TGTGCCAGCAGTTACTGGCACGAATGGGGCAGCAATCAGCCCCAGCATTTT.

This chain joins TRBV21-1 and TRBJ2-3; no DNA check was done on the table's D call, TRBD1. TRBV21-1 is a pseudogene. CDR3 length: 19 residues. The chain's CDR3 is CASRRPVRTVDSSTDTQYF. CDR3 nucleotide sequence: TGTGCCAGCAGACGACCCGTTCGGACAGTAGATTCTAGCACAGATACGCAGTATTTT.

The chain links TRBV9 to TRBJ2-7; TRBD1 agrees at 7 bases. V dropped 3 bases and J dropped 6; count of bases not matched to a gene: 9. Germline V CDR1 and CDR2: SGDLS, YYNGEE. The CDR3 length is 14 residues. The CDR3 DNA sequence: TGTGCCAGCAGCGCCTCCGGGACAGTAATCGAGCAGTACTTC. Protein: CASSASGTVIEQYF.

The V call is TRBV5-1, the J call TRBJ2-5, with TRBD1 matching over 11 bases. With 4 bases clipped from V and 2 bases from J, the junction kept 4 bases outside the gene matches. The germline V gene encodes CDR1 SGHRS and CDR2 YFSETQ. The CDR3 loop spans 15 amino acids. The CDR3 here is CASSADRGLQETQYF. DNA of the CDR3: TGCGCCAGCAGCGCGGACAGGGGGCTACAAGAGACCCAGTACTTC.

The V and J genes are TRBV29-1 and TRBJ1-2; 7 bases agree with TRBD1. Germline loops: CDR1 SQVTM, CDR2 ANQGSEA. The CDR3 covers 14 residues. J was trimmed by 5 bases and V by 2 bases; bases with no gene match: 8. CDR3 bases: TGCAGCGTTGAAACACGGGACAGCCAATATGGCTACACCTTC. It codes for CSVETRDSQYGYTF.

The chain combines TRBV7-9 with TRBJ2-2; possibly TRBD2 for D (6 bases). This CDR3 has 17 residues. Germline V gene lookup returns CDR1 SEHNR and CDR2 FQNEAQ (reference sequence). V was shortened by 4 bases and J by 1 base, with 16 bases between the two germline ends. The CDR3 sequence is CASSSEGGVRNTGELFF. The CDR3 DNA reads as TGTGCCAGCAGCTCCGAGGGAGGAGTTCGGAACACCGGGGAGCTGTTTTTT.

The V gene is TRBV6-1, the J gene TRBJ2-1; D is unclear. V dropped 4 bases and J dropped 0 bases, with 10 bases sitting between them. This CDR3 is 15 amino acids long. Germline CDR1 MNHNS, CDR2 SASEGT. CDR3 in amino acids: CASSVGKYSYNEQFF. CDR3 DNA sequence: TGTGCCAGCAGTGTTGGCAAGTACTCCTACAATGAGCAGTTCTTC.

The genes are TRBV10-3 and TRBJ2-1; 12 bases line up with TRBD2. The germline V gene encodes CDR1 ENHRY and CDR2 SYGVKD. The junction had 5 bases not matched to a gene; V was cut back by 0 bases and J by 8 bases. There are 16 residues in the CDR3. The CDR3 DNA follows: TGTGCCATCAGTGAGTCCCTAGCGGGAGGGCCCCATGAGCAGTTCTTC. This sequence encodes CAISESLAGGPHEQFF.

V usage is TRBV6-1 and J usage is TRBJ2-2; D is possibly TRBD1 (5 bases). The length of the CDR3 is 15 residues. Trimming stripped 7 bases from V and 5 bases from J, with 17 bases between. From germline, CDR1 is MNHNS and CDR2 SASEGT. This CDR3 reads CASIQGIVQTGELFF. In DNA form, the CDR3 reads TGTGCCAGCATTCAGGGCATCGTCCAAACCGGGGAGCTGTTTTTT.

DNA of the CDR3: TGTGCCAGCAGTTTCCTAGGACAGAAAAGCTACGAGCAGTACTTC. Its protein is CASSFLGQKSYEQYF. The V and J genes are TRBV27 and TRBJ2-7; a possible D gene is TRBD1 (6 bases). This CDR3 region has 15 residues. Trimming removed 3 bases from V and 3 bases from J, with 15 bases in between. Germline V gene lookup returns CDR1 MNHEY and CDR2 SMNVEV (reference sequence).

The chain recombines TRBV6-5 with TRBJ2-7; TRBD1 matches at 11 bases. CDR3 size: 16 residues. The germline gives CDR1 MNHEY, CDR2 SVGAGI. Losses at the gene ends were 4 bases for V and 2 bases for J; bases not matched to a gene: 7. Here the CDR3 DNA reads TGTGCCAGCAGTTCAGTGGACAGGGGGCCACCCTACGAGCAGTACTTC. Translating gives CASSSVDRGPPYEQYF.